These T cell receptor beta chains were read from a single sample in a study of blood T cell repertoires in COVID-19. Clones were read by immunoSEQ multiplex PCR, and TCRdb kept only the in-frame ones, dropping some. The data show about 440,000 clones, 90% seen once. Input material: PBMCs or T cells enriched from blood (not recorded which). These receptors were taken from a young man who had recovered from COVID-19. Each CDR3 is given with its conserved first and last residue. Fields, in order: V gene, J gene, clone size, CDR3 length, D gene, CDR3 protein, CDR3 DNA. The D gene is left open where the match is weak. Rows may omit the clone size; those that give it use once, few, many or a size class.

>TRBV2|TRBJ1-3|NA|18|NA
CASSKHSLRGSAGNTIYF
TGTGCCAGCAGTAAACATAGCCTCAGGGGATCGGCTGGAAACACCATATATTTT
>TRBV3-1/TRBV3-2|TRBJ1-2|NA|15|NA
CASSQDYRGNYGYTF
TGTGCCAGCAGCCAAGACTATAGGGGTAACTATGGCTACACCTTC
>TRBV10-3|TRBJ1-1|NA|12|NA
CAVRPGSTEAFF
TGTGCCGTCCGACCGGGGAGCACTGAAGCTTTCTTT
>TRBV27|TRBJ1-5|NA|14|NA
CASSDSGGNQPQHF
TGTGCCAGCAGCGACTCCGGGGGAAATCAGCCCCAGCATTTT
>TRBV5-1|TRBJ1-1|NA|13|NA
CASSLAFNTEAFF
TGCGCCAGCAGCTTGGCGTTTAACACTGAAGCTTTCTTT
>TRBV4-1|TRBJ1-4|NA|15|TRBD1
CASTQGGLKDEKLFF
TGCGCCAGCACCCAGGGGGGTTTGAAGGATGAAAAACTGTTTTTT
>TRBV10-2|TRBJ2-1|few|16|NA
CASRSQGGTVHNEQFF
TGCGCCAGCAGGAGCCAAGGCGGGACAGTCCACAATGAGCAGTTCTTC
>TRBV27|TRBJ2-5|NA|14|TRBD1
CASGHQGATETQYF
TGTGCCAGCGGCCACCAGGGGGCAACGGAGACCCAGTACTTC
>TRBV3-1/TRBV3-2|TRBJ2-1|NA|17|TRBD2
CASSRTIAGGSYNEQFF
TGTGCCAGCAGCAGGACTATAGCGGGAGGATCTTACAATGAGCAGTTCTTC
>TRBV15|TRBJ2-1|NA|17|NA
CATSRVMGRSSYNEQFF
TGTGCCACCAGCAGAGTAATGGGGCGAAGCTCCTACAATGAGCAGTTCTTC
>TRBV4-1|TRBJ1-3|NA|14|NA
CASSQGVSGNTIYF
TGCGCCAGCAGCCAGGGAGTCTCTGGAAACACCATATATTTT
>TRBV27|TRBJ1-2|NA|12|NA
CASSGGLQGYTF
TGTGCCAGCAGTGGGGGACTACAGGGCTACACCTTC
>TRBV19|TRBJ1-5|NA|14|NA
CASSTQGSGQPQHF
TGTGCCAGTAGTACCCAGGGAAGTGGCCAGCCCCAGCATTTT
>TRBV9|TRBJ2-5|NA|14|TRBD1
CASSPGQGGETQYF
TGTGCCAGCAGCCCGGGACAGGGTGGGGAGACCCAGTACTTC
>TRBV7-9|TRBJ2-2|NA|14|NA
CASSADINTGELFF
TGTGCCAGCAGCGCCGACATAAACACCGGGGAGCTGTTTTTT
>TRBV28|TRBJ1-4|NA|15|TRBD1
CASSSGERGPRELFF
TGTGCCAGCAGTTCGGGCGAAAGGGGGCCGCGAGAACTGTTTTTT
>TRBV10-2|TRBJ2-1|NA|15|TRBD1
CASRADRGPYNEQFF
TGCGCCAGCAGGGCTGACAGGGGCCCCTACAATGAGCAGTTCTTC
>TRBV27|TRBJ2-7|NA|13|NA
CASSLLTGYEQYF
TGTGCCAGCAGTTTGTTGACGGGCTACGAGCAGTACTTC
>TRBV3-1/TRBV3-2|TRBJ1-1|NA|15|NA
CASSQEATANTEAFF
TGTGCCAGCAGCCAAGAGGCGACAGCGAACACTGAAGCTTTCTTT
>TRBV9|TRBJ2-3|once|15|NA
CASSPFWSSADTQYF
TGTGCCAGCAGCCCCTTTTGGTCAAGCGCAGATACGCAGTATTTT
>TRBV30|TRBJ2-7|once|15|TRBD1
CAWSSGQGNPYEQYF
TGTGCCTGGAGTTCCGGACAGGGGAACCCCTACGAGCAGTACTTC
>TRBV10-1|TRBJ1-6|NA|13|NA
CASSASFDSPLHF
TGCGCCAGCAGTGCCTCCTTCGATTCACCCCTCCACTTT
>TRBV5-3|TRBJ2-2|NA|10|NA
CARRNGELFF
TGTGCCAGACGTAACGGGGAGCTGTTTTTT
>TRBV7-9|TRBJ2-1|NA|12|TRBD1
CASSSGDSRVFF
TGTGCCAGCAGCTCTGGGGACAGCCGAGTTTTCTTC
>TRBV15|TRBJ1-6|NA|14|NA
CATSTPGEYSPLHF
TGTGCCACCAGCACCCCAGGGGAGTATTCACCCCTCCACTTT
>TRBV6-1|TRBJ1-2|NA|15|TRBD1
CASSDPDRGNYGYTF
TGTGCCAGCAGTGATCCTGACAGGGGGAACTATGGCTACACCTTC
>TRBV6-5|TRBJ2-7|NA|13|TRBD2
CASIPGGRDEQYF
TGTGCCAGCATCCCGGGGGGGCGGGACGAGCAGTACTTC
>TRBV19|TRBJ1-1|NA|15|NA
CASSPYREKNTEAFF
TGTGCCAGTAGTCCATACAGGGAAAAGAACACTGAAGCTTTCTTT
>TRBV3-1/TRBV3-2|TRBJ2-3|NA|14|TRBD2
CASSQSGAEDTQYF
TGTGCCAGCAGCCAAAGCGGGGCGGAAGATACGCAGTATTTT
>TRBV11-2|TRBJ1-3|NA|15|TRBD1
CASSSGTVSGNTIYF
TGTGCCAGCAGCTCAGGGACAGTCTCTGGAAACACCATATATTTT
>TRBV25-1|TRBJ2-5|NA|14|NA
CASSEYTGQETQYF
TGTGCCAGCAGTGAATATACGGGTCAAGAGACCCAGTACTTC
>TRBV30|TRBJ1-5|NA|14|NA
CAWGLLGENQPQHF
TGTGCCTGGGGCTTACTTGGGGAGAATCAGCCCCAGCATTTT
>TRBV18|TRBJ1-1|NA|14|NA
CASSPNRENTEAFF
TGTGCCAGCTCACCAAACAGGGAGAACACTGAAGCTTTCTTT
>TRBV28|TRBJ1-1|NA|17|TRBD1
CASSSDATGAVLLGVFF
TGTGCCAGCAGCTCCGACGCGACAGGGGCCGTCTTGCTCGGAGTTTTCTTT
>TRBV30|TRBJ2-1|once|14|NA
CAWSISGRYNEQFF
TGTGCCTGGAGTATTAGCGGTCGGTACAATGAGCAGTTCTTC
>TRBV12-5|TRBJ1-1|NA|13|NA
CASGLTGYTEAFF
TGTGCTAGTGGTTTGACCGGGTACACTGAAGCTTTCTTT
>TRBV19|TRBJ1-5|NA|15|NA
CASSIFQGSGQPQHF
TGTGCCAGTAGTATTTTCCAGGGATCGGGTCAGCCCCAGCATTTT
>TRBV5-1|TRBJ1-1|NA|13|TRBD1
CASSLGGQVEAFF
TGCGCCAGCAGCTTAGGTGGACAGGTTGAAGCTTTCTTT
>TRBV20-1|TRBJ2-7|NA|10|NA
CSAREYEQYF
TGCAGTGCTAGGGAGTACGAGCAGTACTTC
>TRBV7-8|TRBJ1-6|NA|13|TRBD1
CASSEDRESPLHF
TGTGCCAGCAGCGAGGACAGGGAGTCACCCCTCCACTTT
>TRBV10-1|TRBJ1-5|NA|16|NA
CASRLQAGTSNQPQHF
TGCGCCAGCAGACTTCAGGCCGGGACAAGCAATCAGCCCCAGCATTTT
>TRBV9|TRBJ2-1|NA|15|TRBD2
CASRGSGSSYNEQFF
TGTGCCAGCAGAGGTAGCGGGAGCTCCTACAATGAGCAGTTCTTC
>TRBV5-1|TRBJ2-3|NA|15|NA
CASSASGVRTDTQYF
TGCGCCAGCAGCGCCTCGGGAGTGCGCACAGATACGCAGTATTTT
>TRBV28|TRBJ1-3|NA|14|NA
CASSLRTSGNTIYF
TGTGCCAGCAGTTTAAGGACAAGCGGAAACACCATATATTTT